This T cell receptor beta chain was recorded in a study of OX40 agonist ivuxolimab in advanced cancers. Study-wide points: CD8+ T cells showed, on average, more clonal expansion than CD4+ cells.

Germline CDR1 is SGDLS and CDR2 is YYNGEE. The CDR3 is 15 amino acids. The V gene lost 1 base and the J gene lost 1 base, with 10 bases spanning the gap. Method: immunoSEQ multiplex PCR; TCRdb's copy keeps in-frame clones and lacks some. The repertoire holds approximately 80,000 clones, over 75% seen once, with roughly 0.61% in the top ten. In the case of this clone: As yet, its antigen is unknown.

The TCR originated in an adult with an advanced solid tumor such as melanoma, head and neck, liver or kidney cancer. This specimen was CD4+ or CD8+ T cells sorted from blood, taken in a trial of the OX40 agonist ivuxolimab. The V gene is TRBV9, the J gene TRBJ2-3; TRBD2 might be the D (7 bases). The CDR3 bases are TGTGCCAGCAGCGTAAGAGGGGGGGGCACAGATACGCAGTATTTT. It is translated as CASSVRGGGTDTQYF.